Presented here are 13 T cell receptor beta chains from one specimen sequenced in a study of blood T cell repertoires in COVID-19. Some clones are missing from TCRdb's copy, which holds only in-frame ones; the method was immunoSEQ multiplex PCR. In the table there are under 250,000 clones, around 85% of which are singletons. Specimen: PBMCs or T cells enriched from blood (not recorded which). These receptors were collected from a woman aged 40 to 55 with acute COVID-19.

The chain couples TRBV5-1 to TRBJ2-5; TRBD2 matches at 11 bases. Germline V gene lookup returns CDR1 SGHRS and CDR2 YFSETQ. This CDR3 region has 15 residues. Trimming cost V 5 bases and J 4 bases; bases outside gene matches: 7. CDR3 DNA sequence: TGCGCCAGCAGACCCGGTAGCGGGGGGGCAGAGACCCAGTACTTC. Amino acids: CASRPGSGGAETQYF. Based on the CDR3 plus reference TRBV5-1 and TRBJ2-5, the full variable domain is KAGVTQTPRYLIKTRGQQVTLSCSPISGHRSVSWYQQTPGQGLQFLFEYFSETQRNKGNFPGRFSGRQFSNSRSEMNVSTLELGDSALYLCASRPGSGGAETQYFGPGTRLLVL.

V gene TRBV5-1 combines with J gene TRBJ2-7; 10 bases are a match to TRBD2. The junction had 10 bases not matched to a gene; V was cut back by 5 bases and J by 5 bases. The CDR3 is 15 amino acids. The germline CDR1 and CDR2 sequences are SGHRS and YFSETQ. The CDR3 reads CASSQSGLAGDEQYF. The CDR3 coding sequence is TGCGCCAGCAGTCAATCGGGTCTAGCGGGGGACGAGCAGTACTTC.

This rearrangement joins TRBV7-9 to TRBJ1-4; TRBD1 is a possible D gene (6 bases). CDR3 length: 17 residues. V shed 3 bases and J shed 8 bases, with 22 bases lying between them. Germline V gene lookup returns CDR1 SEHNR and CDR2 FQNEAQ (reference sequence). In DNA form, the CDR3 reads TGTGCCAGCAGCTTCCTCAGGGGTCCCACCCCTCTGGAAAAACTGTTTTTT. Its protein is CASSFLRGPTPLEKLFF.

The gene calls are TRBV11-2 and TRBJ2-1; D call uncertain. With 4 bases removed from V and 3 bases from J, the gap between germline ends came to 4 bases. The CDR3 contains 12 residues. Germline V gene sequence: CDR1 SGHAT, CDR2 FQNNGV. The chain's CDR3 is CASSYNYNEQFF. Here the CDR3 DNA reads TGTGCCAGCAGCTATAACTACAATGAGCAGTTCTTC.

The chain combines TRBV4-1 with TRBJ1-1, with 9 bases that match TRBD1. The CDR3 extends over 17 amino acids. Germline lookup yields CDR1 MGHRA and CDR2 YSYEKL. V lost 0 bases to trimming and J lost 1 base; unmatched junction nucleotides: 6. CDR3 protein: CASSQDTLQGANTEAFF. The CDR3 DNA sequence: TGCGCCAGCAGCCAAGATACCCTACAGGGGGCGAACACTGAAGCTTTCTTT.

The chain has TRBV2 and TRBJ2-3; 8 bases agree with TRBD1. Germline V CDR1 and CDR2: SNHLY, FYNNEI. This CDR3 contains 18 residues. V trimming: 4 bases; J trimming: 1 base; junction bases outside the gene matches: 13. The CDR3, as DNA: TGTGCCAGCAGTGCACCGTTTAGTATGGGACAGGGCACAGATACGCAGTATTTT. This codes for CASSAPFSMGQGTDTQYF. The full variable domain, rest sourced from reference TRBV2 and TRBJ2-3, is EPEVTQTPSHQVTQMGQEVILRCVPISNHLYFYWYRQILGQKVEFLVSFYNNEISEKSEIFDDQFSVERPDGSNFTLKIRSTKLEDSAMYFCASSAPFSMGQGTDTQYFGPGTRLTVL.

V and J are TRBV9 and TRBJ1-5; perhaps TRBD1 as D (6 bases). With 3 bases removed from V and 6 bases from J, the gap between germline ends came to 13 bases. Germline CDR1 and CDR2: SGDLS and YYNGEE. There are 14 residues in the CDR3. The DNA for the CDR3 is TGTGCCAGCAGCGCCGGAATAGGGGGTCAGCCCCAGCATTTT. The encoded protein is CASSAGIGGQPQHF.

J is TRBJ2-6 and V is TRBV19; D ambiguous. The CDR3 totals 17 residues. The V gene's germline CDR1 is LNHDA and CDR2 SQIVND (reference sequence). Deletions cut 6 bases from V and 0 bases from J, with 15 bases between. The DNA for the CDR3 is TGTGCCAGTAGCCCCGCGGTTGGAAACTCTGGGGCCAACGTCCTGACTTTC. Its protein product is CASSPAVGNSGANVLTF.

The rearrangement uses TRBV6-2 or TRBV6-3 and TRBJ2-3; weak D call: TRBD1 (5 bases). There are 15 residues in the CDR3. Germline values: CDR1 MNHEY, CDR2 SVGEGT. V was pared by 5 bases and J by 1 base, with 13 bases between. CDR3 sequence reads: CASSPQGRGTDTQYF. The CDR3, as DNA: TGTGCCAGCAGTCCCCAGGGCCGGGGCACAGATACGCAGTATTTT.

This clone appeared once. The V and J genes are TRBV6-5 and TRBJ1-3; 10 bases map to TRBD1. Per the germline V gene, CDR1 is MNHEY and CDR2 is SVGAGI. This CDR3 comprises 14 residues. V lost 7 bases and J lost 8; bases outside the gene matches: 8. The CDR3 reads CASKRTGGVDTIYF. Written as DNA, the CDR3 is TGTGCCAGCAAGCGGACAGGGGGGGTAGACACCATATATTTT.

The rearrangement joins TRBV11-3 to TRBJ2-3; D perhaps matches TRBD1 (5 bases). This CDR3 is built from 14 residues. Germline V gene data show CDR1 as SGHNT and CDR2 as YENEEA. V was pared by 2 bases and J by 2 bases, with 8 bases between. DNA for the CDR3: TGTGCCAGCAGCTTACAGGGTCCCACAGATACGCAGTATTTT. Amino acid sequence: CASSLQGPTDTQYF.

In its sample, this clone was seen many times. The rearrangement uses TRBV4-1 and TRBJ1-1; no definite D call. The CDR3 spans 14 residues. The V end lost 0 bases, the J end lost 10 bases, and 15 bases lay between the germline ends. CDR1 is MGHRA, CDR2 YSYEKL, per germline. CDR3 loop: CASSQDLYQRGAFF. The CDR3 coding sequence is TGCGCCAGCAGCCAAGATCTTTACCAGCGGGGAGCTTTCTTT.

The CDR3 region is CASSLARGGNEQFF. CDR3 sequence (DNA): TGTGCCAGCAGCTTAGCGCGGGGAGGAAATGAGCAGTTCTTC. The rearrangement uses TRBV7-6 and TRBJ2-1; TRBD2 is a possible D gene (6 bases). V was trimmed by 0 bases and J by 7 bases, leaving 10 bases between them. The CDR3 runs to 14 residues. Germline assignment: CDR1 SGHVS and CDR2 FNYEAQ.